The present TCR beta chain was sequenced within a study of graft-versus-host responses after intestinal transplantation. As for this clone: The antigen remains unidentified.

Findings of the study overall: Association was observed between peak circulating GvH clone levels and early post-transplant HvG declines.

Some clones are missing from TCRdb's copy, which holds only in-frame ones; the method was immunoSEQ multiplex PCR. This table has 85,000 to 100,000 clones, approximately 90% appearing once. Looked up from germline, CDR1 is SNHLY and CDR2 is FYNNEI. Losses at the gene ends were 2 bases for V and 2 bases for J; bases not matched to a gene: 10. CDR3 size: 18 residues. V gene TRBV2 combines with J gene TRBJ2-1; 9 bases line up with TRBD2. This TCR was recovered from a human donor who received an intestinal transplant. Sequenced here: unstimulated CD4+ T cells sorted from spleen or lymph node cells, sampled before intestinal transplant. CDR3 sequence: CASSELGLTSGAYNEQFF. CDR3 DNA sequence: TGTGCCAGCAGTGAATTGGGACTGACTAGCGGAGCCTACAATGAGCAGTTCTTC.